This T cell receptor (beta chain) emerged from a study of Tregs in tolerant kidney transplant recipients. Findings and limits, study-wide: Biological reproducibility was not directly addressed, but technical replication error appeared minimal. Activated donor B cell expansion appeared to reveal the most relevant donor-specific TCRbeta repertoire.

Unstimulated regulatory T cells (CD4+CD25+CD127-), CD4+CD25- non-regulatory cells, CD4 and CD8 cells were FACS-sorted from thawed PBMCs. On this clone: Its specificity is unknown.

Germline V gene sequence: CDR1 SGHTA, CDR2 FQGNSA. The V and J ends lost 5 bases and 13 bases respectively, with 16 bases between them. CDR3 length equals 12 residues. Clones were read by immunoSEQ multiplex PCR, and TCRdb kept only the in-frame ones, dropping some. The repertoire holds roughly 70,000 clones, with around 83% as singletons. The rearrangement links TRBV7-2 to TRBJ2-3; possibly TRBD1 for D (5 bases). This clonotype was obtained from a human donor in good health. The sample taken for sequencing was CD4+ T cells from blood. The CDR3, as DNA: TGTGCCAGCAGCCCTCAAGGGGCGAAGGAGTATTTT. Protein sequence: CASSPQGAKEYF. Drawing the rest from reference TRBV7-2 and TRBJ2-3, the complete variable domain is GAGVSQSPSNKVTEKGKDVELRCDPISGHTALYWYRQSLGQGLEFLIYFQGNSAPDKSGLPSDRFSAERTGGSVSTLTIQRTQQEDSAVYLCASSPQGAKEYFGPGTRLTVL.